This TCR beta chain is drawn from a study of T cells after yellow fever vaccination. Ten or more counts support this clonotype. CDR3 length equals 13 residues. Germline V gene sequence: CDR1 SGHRS, CDR2 YFSETQ. V gave up 1 base and J gave up 3 bases, with 8 bases separating them. Researchers made TCR cDNA using 5'RACE template switching, and this step added a universal primer site and UMIs. One entry per CDR3 protein results from TCRdb running MiXCR on the 5' RACE reads. The sample includes over 110,000 distinct CDR3 sequences, less than 9.5% seen only once; the top ten take roughly 0.71%. The sequence was obtained from a man aged 25-45 years who received the YFV17D yellow fever vaccine. The specimen was CD4+ T cells sorted from PBMCs, collected 5 days after the yellow fever booster vaccination. This sequence joins TRBV5-1 and TRBJ2-7; D call uncertain. CDR3 region: CASSLYRDYEQYF. CDR3 in DNA: TGCGCCAGCAGCTTGTATCGCGACTACGAGCAGTACTTC.